These T cell receptor beta chains were read from a single sample in a study of shared clonotypes between healthy human individuals. The table came from immunoSEQ multiplex PCR; TCRdb's copy has only in-frame clones and leaves some out. The sample includes around 240,000 clones, over 50% of them seen just once. The sequencing input was memory CD4+ T cells sorted from blood. The receptors originated from a man under 40 in good health. CDR3s include the opening cysteine and the closing phenylalanine or tryptophan.

j_call | v_call | cdr3_length | cdr3_aa
TRBJ2-3 | TRBV5-4 | 16 | CASSLAARGPTDTQYF
TRBJ1-4 | TRBV5-1 | 14 | CASSLWGIDEKLFF
TRBJ1-1 | TRBV20-1 | 11 | CSAKLSHKAFF
TRBJ1-5 | TRBV5-5 | 14 | CASSLAQGDQPQHF
TRBJ2-1 | TRBV7-3 | 14 | CASSWGVTPNEQFF
TRBJ2-7 | TRBV6-1 | 14 | CASRPTGGAYEQYF
TRBJ1-2 | TRBV28 | 13 | CASSSLTDYGYTF
TRBJ2-3 | TRBV6-1 | 19 | CASSALTGLAGGYTDTQYF
TRBJ1-3 | TRBV28 | 15 | CASSPPGAVGNTIYF
TRBJ2-5 | TRBV7-3 | 13 | CASSYGLRETQYF
TRBJ1-1 | TRBV27 | 13 | CASSPLGGTEAFF
TRBJ2-1 | TRBV7-8 | 13 | CASSGSVNNEQFF
TRBJ2-2 | TRBV7-2 | 14 | CASSLAGFAGELFF
TRBJ2-1 | TRBV27 | 15 | CASSLLAGGQGEQFF
TRBJ2-7 | TRBV5-1 | 15 | CASSFVRELSDEQYF
TRBJ2-3 | TRBV6-5 | 14 | CASRLATRTDTQYF
TRBJ2-1 | TRBV10-3 | 16 | CAISAELAGASHEQFF
TRBJ1-2 | TRBV6-1 | 15 | CASSEAVRIRDGYTF
TRBJ2-3 | TRBV9 | 14 | CASSAASGTDTQYF
TRBJ1-4 | TRBV18 | 15 | CASSPPSATNEKLFF
NA | TRBV28 | 13 | CASSLSNVRTQYF
TRBJ2-2 | TRBV5-1 | 15 | CASSSIAGEVGELFF
TRBJ2-1 | TRBV19 | 15 | CASSLRDRDYNEQFF
TRBJ2-7 | TRBV9 | 14 | CASSVEDRGYEQYF
TRBJ2-1 | TRBV28 | 12 | CASSSQGFEQFF
TRBJ1-1 | TRBV19 | 13 | CASSIKGDTEAFF
TRBJ1-2 | TRBV13 | 17 | CASSLGLRWGEDYGYTF
TRBJ2-1 | TRBV7-2 | 15 | CASSLAAGQYNEQFF
TRBJ2-6 | TRBV18 | 14 | CASSRGSGANVLTF
TRBJ2-7 | TRBV5-5 | 14 | CASSLAGVAYEQYF
TRBJ1-4 | TRBV19 | 16 | CASSIVGAMANEKLFF
TRBJ1-1 | TRBV18 | 15 | CASSPRGGVDTEAFF
TRBJ2-1 | TRBV5-4 | 15 | CASSPIAGGMHEQFF
TRBJ1-1 | TRBV29-1 | 13 | CSVVGMGNTEAFF
TRBJ2-5 | TRBV5-6 | 14 | CASSLDGREETQYF
TRBJ2-7 | TRBV6-1 | 17 | CASSEVGAGTGAYEQYF
TRBJ2-1 | TRBV10-1 | 16 | CASSKGQGTSYNEQFF
TRBJ1-1 | TRBV27 | 14 | CASSLTGWNTEAFF
TRBJ2-1 | TRBV19 | 15 | CASAGGRDGYNEQFF
TRBJ2-1 | TRBV19 | 14 | CASSIDPSYNEQFF
TRBJ1-2 | TRBV7-2 | 13 | CASSPDRNYGYTF
TRBJ1-2 | TRBV18 | 15 | CASSPTDRMDYGYTF
TRBJ2-7 | TRBV4-1 | 14 | CASSLGRRGDEQYF
TRBJ2-7 | TRBV27 | 13 | CASSLSRQGWQYF
TRBJ1-1 | TRBV18 | 14 | CASSLIDRGPEAFF
TRBJ2-5 | TRBV18 | 14 | CASSPPGDQETQYF
TRBJ2-3 | TRBV29-1 | 17 | CSVEDNLAGVSTDTQYF
TRBJ2-7 | TRBV7-3 | 13 | CANRQGGPGEQYF
TRBJ2-7 | TRBV6-6 | 13 | CASGNGISYEQYF
TRBJ2-1 | TRBV19 | 15 | CASSARQDSYNEQFF
TRBJ2-4 | TRBV2 | 14 | CASKRGPSENIQYF
TRBJ2-1 | TRBV6-1 | 14 | CASSQLAAYNEQFF
TRBJ2-7 | TRBV10-3 | 11 | CATSLNDEQYF
TRBJ2-7 | TRBV7-9 | 17 | CASSRGAGNKYSYEQYF
TRBJ2-5 | TRBV10-3 | 14 | CAISGGRATETQYF